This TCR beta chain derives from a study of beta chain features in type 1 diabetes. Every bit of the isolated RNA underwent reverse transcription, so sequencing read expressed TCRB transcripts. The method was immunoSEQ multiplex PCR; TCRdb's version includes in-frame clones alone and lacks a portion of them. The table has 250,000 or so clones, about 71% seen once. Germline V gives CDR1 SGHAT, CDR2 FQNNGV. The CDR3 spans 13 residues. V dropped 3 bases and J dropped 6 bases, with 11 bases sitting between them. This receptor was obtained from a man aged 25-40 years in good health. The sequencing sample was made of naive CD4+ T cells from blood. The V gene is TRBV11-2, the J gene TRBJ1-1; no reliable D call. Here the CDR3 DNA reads TGTGCCAGCAGCTTCGGGGTCCTCTCTGAAGCTTTCTTT. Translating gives CASSFGVLSEAFF.